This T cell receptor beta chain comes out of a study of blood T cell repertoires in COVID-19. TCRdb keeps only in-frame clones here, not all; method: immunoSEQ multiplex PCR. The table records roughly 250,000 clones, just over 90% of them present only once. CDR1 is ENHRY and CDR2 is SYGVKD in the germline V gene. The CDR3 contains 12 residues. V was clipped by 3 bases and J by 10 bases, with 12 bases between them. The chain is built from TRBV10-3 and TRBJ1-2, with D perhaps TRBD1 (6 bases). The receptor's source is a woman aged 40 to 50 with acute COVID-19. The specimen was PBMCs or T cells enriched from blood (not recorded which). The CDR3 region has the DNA TGTGCCATCAGTGATCTTGGACAGCCCTACACCTTC. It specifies CAISDLGQPYTF.